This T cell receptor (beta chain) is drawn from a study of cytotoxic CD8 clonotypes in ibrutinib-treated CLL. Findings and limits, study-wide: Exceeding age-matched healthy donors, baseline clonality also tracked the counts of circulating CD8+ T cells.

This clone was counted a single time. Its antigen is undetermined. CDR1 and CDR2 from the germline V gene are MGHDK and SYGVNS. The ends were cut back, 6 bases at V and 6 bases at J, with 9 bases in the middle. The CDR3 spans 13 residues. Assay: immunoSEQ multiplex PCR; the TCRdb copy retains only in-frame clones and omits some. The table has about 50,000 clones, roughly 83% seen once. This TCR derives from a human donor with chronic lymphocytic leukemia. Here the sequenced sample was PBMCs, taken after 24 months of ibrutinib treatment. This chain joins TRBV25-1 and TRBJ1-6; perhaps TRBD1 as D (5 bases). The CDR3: CASRQGGNSPLHF. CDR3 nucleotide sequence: TGTGCCAGCAGGCAGGGAGGTAATTCACCCCTCCACTTT. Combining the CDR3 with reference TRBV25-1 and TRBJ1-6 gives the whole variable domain EADIYQTPRYLVIGTGKKITLECSQTMGHDKMYWYQQDPGMELHLIHYSYGVNSTEKGDLSSESTVSRIRTEHFPLTLESARPSHTSQYLCASRQGGNSPLHFGNGTRLTVT.